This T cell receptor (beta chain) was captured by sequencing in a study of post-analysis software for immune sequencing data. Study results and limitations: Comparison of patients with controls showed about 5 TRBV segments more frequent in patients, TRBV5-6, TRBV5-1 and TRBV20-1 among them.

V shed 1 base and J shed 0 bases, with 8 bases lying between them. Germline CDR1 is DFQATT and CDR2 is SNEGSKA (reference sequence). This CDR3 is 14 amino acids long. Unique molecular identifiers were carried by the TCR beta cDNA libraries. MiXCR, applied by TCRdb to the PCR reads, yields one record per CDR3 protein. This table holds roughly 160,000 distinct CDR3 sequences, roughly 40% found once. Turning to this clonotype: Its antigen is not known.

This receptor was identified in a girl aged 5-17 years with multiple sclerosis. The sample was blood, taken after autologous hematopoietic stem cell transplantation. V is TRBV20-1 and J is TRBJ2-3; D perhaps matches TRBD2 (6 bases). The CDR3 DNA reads TGCAGTGCTAGAGTCAGCGGGAGCACAGATACGCAGTATTTT. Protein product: CSARVSGSTDTQYF.